Following are 10 T cell receptor beta chains from one sample sequenced in a study of tumor-infiltrating lymphocytes in primary liver carcinoma. Unsorted whole blood yielded the blood RNA, and germline DNA was also extracted. The authors made TCR beta cDNA from roughly 480 ng total RNA with a constant-region primer. ARM-PCR, slightly modified, supplied the TCR beta libraries through three nested multiplex PCR rounds. Both of the initial two PCR rounds ran for about 11 cycles and employed TRBV1-TRBV30 forward primers alongside a C-beta reverse primer. TCRdb called the multiplex PCR reads again in MiXCR, with one record for every CDR3 protein. The sample records under 200,000 distinct CDR3 sequences, 65% being singletons. Material: peripheral blood. Receptor source: a woman aged 60-70 years with primary liver carcinoma and hepatitis B virus infection.

The V and J genes are TRBV7-9 and TRBJ2-7; D perhaps matches TRBD2 (5 bases). The V gene's germline CDR1 is SEHNR and CDR2 FQNEAQ (reference sequence). V was trimmed by 0 bases and J by 4 bases, leaving 25 bases between them. This CDR3 spans 19 amino acids. Here the CDR3 reads CASSLARVVTLDHSYEQYF. In DNA form, the CDR3 reads TGTGCCAGCAGCTTAGCGCGGGTCGTGACTCTCGACCACTCTTACGAGCAGTACTTC.

This chain links TRBV29-1 with TRBJ2-5; perhaps TRBD2 as D (5 bases). CDR1 SQVTM and CDR2 ANQGSEA come from the germline V gene. V was cut by 8 bases and J by 5 bases, with 18 bases left in between. CDR3 size: 13 residues. This CDR3 reads CSTYSGFHETQYF. CDR3 in DNA: TGCAGCACGTATTCGGGATTTCATGAGACCCAGTACTTC.

This clonotype has more than one count but fewer than ten. This chain links TRBV11-2 with TRBJ2-5; TRBD2 matches at 7 bases. V trimming: 3 bases; J trimming: 12 bases; junction bases outside the gene matches: 16. The germline V gene has CDR1 SGHAT and CDR2 FQNNGV. The CDR3 is 15 amino acids. CDR3 bases: TGTGCCAGCAGCTTCAAGCCGGGACTACAAGAGGCCAAGTACTTC. Amino acid sequence: CASSFKPGLQEAKYF. The entire variable domain, with the rest obtained from reference TRBV11-2 and TRBJ2-5, is as follows: EAGVAQSPRYKIIEKRQSVAFWCNPISGHATLYWYQQILGQGPKLLIQFQNNGVVDDSQLPKDRFSAERLKGVDSTLKIQPAKLEDSAVYLCASSFKPGLQEAKYFGPGTRLLVL.

This clonotype was detected many times. The V and J genes are TRBV29-1 and TRBJ2-1; 7 bases agree with TRBD2. In germline, CDR1 is SQVTM, CDR2 ANQGSEA. The CDR3 has 17 residues. The V and J ends lost 4 bases and 4 bases, in that order; junction bases with no gene match: 16. CDR3 nucleotides: TGCAGCGTTGGGGGACTAAGAGGAGGAGTGGGATACAATGAGCAGTTCTTC. Translation: CSVGGLRGGVGYNEQFF.

This clonotype was seen only a few times. A much larger clone differs from this one at a single base, so this may be a read error. The CDR3 DNA sequence: TGCAGCGTTGAGGAACAGACAGACACTGAAGCTTTCTTT. This codes for CSVEEQTDTEAFF. V and J are TRBV29-1 and TRBJ1-1; D is possibly TRBD1 (5 bases). Trimming cost V 3 bases and J 3 bases, with 11 bases left between them. The CDR3 consists of 13 residues. Germline V gives CDR1 SQVTM, CDR2 ANQGSEA.

There are a few counts of this clonotype. The V call is TRBV28, the J call TRBJ2-3; 11 nucleotides agree with TRBD2. The CDR3 is 14 residues long. The V segment lost 6 bases and the J segment 2 bases; nucleotides outside the gene matches: 1. Germline CDR1 is MDHEN and CDR2 is SYDVKM. CDR3 in DNA: TGTGCCAGCAGACTAGCGGGAGCCACAGATACGCAGTATTTT. Its translation is CASRLAGATDTQYF.

In regard to this clonotype: This may be a read error, as it is one base from a much larger clone. J is TRBJ2-7 and V is TRBV10-2, with TRBD1 matching 8 bases. The CDR3 totals 12 residues. V lost 7 bases, J lost 10 bases, and 9 bases stayed unmatched. Germline CDR1 WSHSY, CDR2 SAAADI. In DNA form, the CDR3 reads TGCGCCAGCACCCAGGGGGCGAGAGATCAGTACTTC. Residues: CASTQGARDQYF.

A remark on this clonotype: In this CDR3 the conserved last residue, phenylalanine or tryptophan, is missing, so a read error is likely. It is unclear where the CDR3 begins or ends on the DNA, so no DNA is shown, and the CDR3 is as TCRdb lists it. The chain employs TRBV12-3 or TRBV12-4 and TRBJ1-6; the DNA was not compared with TRBD1, the D call given in the table. The CDR3 region is 15 residues in length, termini included. This CDR3 is CASSRRQGGNSPPHL.

Only a few counts were recorded for this clonotype. Given a much more abundant clone one base away, this may be a read error. J is TRBJ1-2 and V is TRBV29-1; no clear D. The V and J ends lost 8 bases and 8 bases respectively, with 15 bases between them. CDR1 and CDR2 (germline): SQVTM, ANQGSEA. The CDR3 has 11 residues. The CDR3 sequence: CSLKVGEGYTF. CDR3 coding DNA: TGCAGCCTCAAGGTCGGGGAAGGCTACACCTTC.

Remarks on this clonotype: This may stem from a read error, because a much larger clone lies one nucleotide away. The rearrangement uses TRBV29-1 and TRBJ2-3; the match to TRBD1 covers 9 bases. The CDR3 contains 13 residues. Germline values: CDR1 SQVTM, CDR2 ANQGSEA. In DNA, the CDR3 is TGCAACGTTGATGACAGGGGGACAGATACGCAGTATTTT. Translated: CNVDDRGTDTQYF.